This T cell receptor beta chain was sequenced during a study of blood T cell repertoires in COVID-19. The overall study: T cells, B-cell-depleted T cells, or PBMCs supplied cDNA or gDNA.

This clone showed up just once. The method was immunoSEQ multiplex PCR; TCRdb's version includes in-frame clones alone and lacks a portion of them. The top ten hold 5% to 6% of the sample, which has about 75,000 clones, 70% to 80% seen once. This CDR3 contains 15 residues. Germline-derived CDR1 and CDR2 are SGHTA and FQGNSA. Unmatched junction bases numbered 3, after V lost 1 base and J lost 6 bases. The chain is built from TRBV7-2 and TRBJ2-5; TRBD2 aligns across 12 bases. This TCR came from a woman aged 80 or older with active or convalescent COVID-19. The specimen sequenced was peripheral blood. This CDR3 is CASSLGTSGMQTQYF. DNA of the CDR3: TGTGCCAGCAGCTTAGGGACTAGCGGGATGCAGACCCAGTACTTC.